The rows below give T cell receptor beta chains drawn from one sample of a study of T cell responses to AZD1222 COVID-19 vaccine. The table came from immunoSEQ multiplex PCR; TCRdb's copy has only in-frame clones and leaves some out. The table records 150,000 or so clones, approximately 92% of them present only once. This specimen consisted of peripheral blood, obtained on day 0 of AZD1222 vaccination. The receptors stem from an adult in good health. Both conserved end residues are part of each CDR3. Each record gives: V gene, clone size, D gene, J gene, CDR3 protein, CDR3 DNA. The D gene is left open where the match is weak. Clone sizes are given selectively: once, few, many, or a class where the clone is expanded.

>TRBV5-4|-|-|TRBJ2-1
CASSSTSGFREQFF
TGTGCCAGCAGCTCTACCTCAGGGTTCAGGGAGCAGTTCTTC
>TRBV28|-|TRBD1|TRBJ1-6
CASSQMTGVRSPLHF
TGTGCCAGCAGTCAAATGACAGGGGTAAGATCACCCCTCCACTTT
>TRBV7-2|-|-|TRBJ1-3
CASSLSRGNTIYF
TGTGCCAGCAGCTTATCCCGGGGAAACACCATATATTTT
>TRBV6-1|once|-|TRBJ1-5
CASSERRGSGQPQHF
TGTGCCAGCAGTGAAAGGAGGGGTAGCGGCCAGCCCCAGCATTTT
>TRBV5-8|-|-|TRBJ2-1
CASSRTPGGEQFF
TGTGCCAGCAGCCGAACTCCAGGCGGTGAGCAGTTCTTC
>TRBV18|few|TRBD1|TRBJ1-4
CASSPEGAKLFF
TGTGCCAGCTCACCCGAGGGGGCAAAACTGTTTTTT
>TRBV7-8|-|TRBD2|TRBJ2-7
CASSLISGGPNEQYF
TGTGCCAGCAGCCTTATTTCGGGAGGGCCAAACGAGCAGTACTTC
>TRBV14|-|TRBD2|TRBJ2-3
CASSVWTSSTDTQYF
TGTGCCAGCAGCGTTTGGACTAGCAGCACAGATACGCAGTATTTT
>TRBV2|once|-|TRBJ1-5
CASSGGQPQHF
TGTGCCAGCAGTGGGGGTCAGCCCCAGCATTTT
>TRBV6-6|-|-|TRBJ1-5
CASSRGDGNQPQHF
TGTGCCAGCAGTAGGGGGGATGGCAATCAGCCCCAGCATTTT
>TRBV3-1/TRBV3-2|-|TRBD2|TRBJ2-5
CASSDSAGQETQYF
TGTGCCAGCAGTGACTCAGCGGGGCAAGAGACCCAGTACTTC
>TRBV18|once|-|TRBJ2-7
CASSPTSYYEQYF
TGTGCCAGCTCACCAACATCCTATTACGAGCAGTACTTC
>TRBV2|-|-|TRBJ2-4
CASRGLANAKNIQYF
TGTGCCAGCAGGGGCTTGGCTAACGCCAAAAACATTCAGTACTTC
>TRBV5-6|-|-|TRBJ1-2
CASSLVPANYGYTF
TGTGCCAGCAGCTTGGTCCCAGCGAACTATGGCTACACCTTC
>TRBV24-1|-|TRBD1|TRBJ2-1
CATSDPTGQGAFYEQFF
TGTGCCACCAGTGACCCTACCGGACAGGGGGCTTTCTATGAGCAGTTCTTC
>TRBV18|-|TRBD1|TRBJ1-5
CASSPRTGNNQPQHF
TGTGCCAGCTCACCACGGACAGGGAACAATCAGCCCCAGCATTTT
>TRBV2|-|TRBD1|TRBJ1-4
CASSGQGAEGKLFF
TGTGCCAGCAGTGGACAGGGGGCTGAGGGAAAACTGTTTTTT
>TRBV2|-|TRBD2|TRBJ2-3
CASRFGTSGADTQYF
TGTGCCAGCAGGTTCGGGACTAGCGGTGCAGATACGCAGTATTTT
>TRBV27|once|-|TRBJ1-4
CASSLKWEFSSFSNEKLFF
TGTGCCAGCAGTTTAAAATGGGAATTTAGTTCCTTTTCTAATGAAAAACTGTTTTTT
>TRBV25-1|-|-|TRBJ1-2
CASSEGWGRGYTF
TGTGCCAGCAGTGAAGGTTGGGGTCGGGGCTACACCTTC
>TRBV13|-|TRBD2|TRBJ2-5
CASSFRAGGSLQETQYF
TGTGCCAGCAGCTTTAGGGCCGGGGGGAGCCTCCAAGAGACCCAGTACTTC
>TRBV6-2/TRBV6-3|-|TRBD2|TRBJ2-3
CASSPHSSGSTDTQYF
TGTGCCAGCAGCCCTCACTCTAGCGGGAGTACAGATACGCAGTATTTT
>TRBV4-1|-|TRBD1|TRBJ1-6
CASSQTDRGDNSPLHF
TGCGCCAGCAGCCAAACGGACAGGGGCGATAATTCACCCCTCCACTTT
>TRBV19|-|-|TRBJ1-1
CASNKQRDLDTEAFF
TGTGCCAGCAACAAGCAGCGAGACCTGGACACTGAAGCTTTCTTT
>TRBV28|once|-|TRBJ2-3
CASYGRGVKTTDTQYF
TGTGCCAGCTATGGCCGAGGAGTAAAGACTACAGATACGCAGTATTTT
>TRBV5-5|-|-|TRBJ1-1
CASSLVLGWAAFF
TGTGCCAGCAGCTTGGTTCTGGGGTGGGCAGCTTTCTTT
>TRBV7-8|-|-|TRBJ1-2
CASSPGQGEYGYTF
TGTGCCAGCAGCCCAGGACAAGGGGAGTATGGCTACACCTTC
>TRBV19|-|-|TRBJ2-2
CASSIAGTFRTGELFF
TGTGCCAGTAGTATAGCGGGAACCTTCAGAACCGGGGAGCTGTTTTTT
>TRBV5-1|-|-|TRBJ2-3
CASSLAGHTDTQYF
TGCGCCAGCAGCTTGGCGGGGCACACAGATACGCAGTATTTT
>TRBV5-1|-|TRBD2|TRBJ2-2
CASMPGSSGGAGTGELFF
TGCGCCAGCATGCCCGGGAGTAGCGGGGGGGCCGGCACCGGGGAGCTGTTTTTT
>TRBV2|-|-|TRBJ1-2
CASRALTGYGYTF
TGTGCCAGCAGAGCCCTCACAGGGTACGGCTACACCTTC
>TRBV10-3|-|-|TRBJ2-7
CAIAGTAVEQYF
TGTGCCATCGCCGGGACGGCCGTCGAGCAGTACTTC
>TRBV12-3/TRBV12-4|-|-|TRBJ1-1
CASSFERMSEAFF
TGTGCCAGCAGTTTTGAAAGGATGTCTGAAGCTTTCTTT
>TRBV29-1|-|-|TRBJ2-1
CSVETSYNEQFF
TGCAGCGTTGAAACTAGTTACAATGAGCAGTTCTTC
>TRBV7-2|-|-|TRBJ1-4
CASSPGGSTNEKLFF
TGTGCCAGCAGCCCCGGGGGGTCAACTAATGAAAAACTGTTTTTT
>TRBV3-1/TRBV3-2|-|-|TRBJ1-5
CASSQRVGVGQPQHF
TGTGCCAGCAGCCAAAGGGTCGGGGTCGGTCAGCCCCAGCATTTT
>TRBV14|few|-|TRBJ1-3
CASSQDSSGNTIYF
TGTGCCAGCAGCCAAGACAGCTCTGGAAACACCATATATTTT
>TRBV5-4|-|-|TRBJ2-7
CASSPLTAGDEQYF
TGTGCCAGCAGCCCTCTCACGGCAGGGGACGAGCAGTACTTC
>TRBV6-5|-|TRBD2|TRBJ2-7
CASSYSTSGMAYEQYF
TGTGCCAGCAGTTACTCGACTAGCGGGATGGCCTACGAGCAGTACTTC
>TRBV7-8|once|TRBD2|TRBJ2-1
CASSPGLQNNEQFF
TGTGCCAGCAGCCCGGGACTACAAAACAATGAGCAGTTCTTC
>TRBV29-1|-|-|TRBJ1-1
CSALRGNTEAFF
TGCAGCGCCCTACGGGGGAACACTGAAGCTTTCTTT
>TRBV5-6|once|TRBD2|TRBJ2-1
CASSSAGTSGYNEQFF
TGTGCCAGCAGCTCAGCCGGGACTAGCGGATACAATGAGCAGTTCTTC
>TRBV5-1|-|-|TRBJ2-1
CASSLDYSSYNEQFF
TGCGCCAGCAGCTTGGACTACAGCTCCTACAATGAGCAGTTCTTC
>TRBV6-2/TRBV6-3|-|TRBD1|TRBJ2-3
CASSRDRGGPPQYF
TGTGCCAGCAGTCGTGACAGGGGCGGACCGCCGCAGTATTTT
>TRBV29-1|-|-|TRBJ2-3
CSVQGMGDSTDTQYF
TGCAGCGTTCAGGGTATGGGAGATAGCACAGATACGCAGTATTTT